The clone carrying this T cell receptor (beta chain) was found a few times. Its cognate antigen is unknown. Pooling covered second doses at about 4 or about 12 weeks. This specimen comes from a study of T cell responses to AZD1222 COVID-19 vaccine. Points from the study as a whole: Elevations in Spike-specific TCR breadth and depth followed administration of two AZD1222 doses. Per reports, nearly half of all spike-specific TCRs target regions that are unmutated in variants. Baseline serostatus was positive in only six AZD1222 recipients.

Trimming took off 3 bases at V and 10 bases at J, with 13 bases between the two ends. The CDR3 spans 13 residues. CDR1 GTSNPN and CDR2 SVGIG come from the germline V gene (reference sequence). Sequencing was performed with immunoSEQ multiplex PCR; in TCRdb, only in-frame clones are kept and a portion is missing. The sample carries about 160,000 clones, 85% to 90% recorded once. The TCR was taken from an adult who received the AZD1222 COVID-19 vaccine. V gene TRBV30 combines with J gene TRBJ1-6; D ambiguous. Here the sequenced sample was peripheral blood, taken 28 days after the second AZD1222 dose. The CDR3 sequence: CAWSGDGGSPLHF. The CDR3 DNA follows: TGTGCCTGGAGCGGAGATGGAGGGTCACCCCTCCACTTT.